One sample yielded the 8 T cell receptor beta chains listed below, sequenced in a study of blood T cell repertoires in COVID-19. TCRdb keeps only in-frame clones here, not all; method: immunoSEQ multiplex PCR. The sample yields a few hundred thousand clones, 65% to 90% seen once. Specimen: peripheral blood. The origin of the receptors is a human donor in a cohort sampled during active COVID-19.

The V and J genes are TRBV11-3 and TRBJ2-5; no firm D call. The V end lost 1 base, the J end lost 2 bases, and 5 bases lay between the germline ends. The CDR3 length is 13 residues. Per the germline V gene, CDR1 is SGHNT and CDR2 is YENEEA. The CDR3 region is CASSLGRQETQYF. As DNA, the CDR3 is TGTGCCAGCAGCTTAGGTCGTCAAGAGACCCAGTACTTC.

The gene calls are TRBV7-9 and TRBJ1-2; 12 bases are shared with TRBD1. Germline V gives CDR1 SEHNR, CDR2 FQNEAQ (reference sequence). CDR3 length: 13 residues. The CDR3 coding sequence is TGTGCATTACCGGGACAGGGGGCTGAAGGCTACACCTTC. This translates into CALPGQGAEGYTF.

This clone has only one observation. The CDR3 DNA is TGTGCCAGCAGCTTAGAGAGGGCTAGCGGGTACGAGCAGTACTTC. As protein: CASSLERASGYEQYF. This sequence joins TRBV11-2 and TRBJ2-7, with TRBD2 matching 8 bases. The CDR3 contains 15 residues. Looked up from germline, CDR1 is SGHAT and CDR2 is FQNNGV. The V and J ends lost 0 bases and 4 bases, in that order; junction bases with no gene match: 5.

The rearrangement joins TRBV20-1 to TRBJ1-4; TRBD1 aligns across 8 bases. V trimming: 3 bases; J trimming: 8 bases; junction bases outside the gene matches: 2. Germline V gives CDR1 DFQATT, CDR2 SNEGSKA (reference sequence). The CDR3 spans 12 residues. CDR3 region: CSASYRGEKLFF. CDR3 nucleotide sequence: TGCAGTGCTAGTTACAGGGGGGAAAAACTGTTTTTT.

This chain joins TRBV18 and TRBJ2-7, with D hard to call. V lost 3 bases and J lost 0, with 6 bases in between. CDR3 length equals 13 residues. CDR1 is KGHSH and CDR2 is LQKENI in the germline V gene. The DNA for the CDR3 is TGTGCCAGCTCACCTAGCTCCTCCTACGAGCAGTACTTC. This sequence encodes CASSPSSSYEQYF.

This clone was found once. V and J are TRBV19 and TRBJ2-1; TRBD2 agrees at 12 bases. Germline loops: CDR1 LNHDA, CDR2 SQIVND (reference sequence). V shed 5 bases, J shed 7 bases, and the junction held 9 bases outside the gene matches. This CDR3 region has 16 residues. The CDR3 coding sequence is TGTGCCAGTAGTTCCCGACTAGCGGGGGATAGAAATGAGCAGTTCTTC. It encodes CASSSRLAGDRNEQFF.

The chain recombines TRBV11-1 with TRBJ1-2; D is perhaps TRBD1 (5 bases). The CDR3 consists of 12 residues. Per the germline V gene, CDR1 is SGHAT and CDR2 is FQDESV (reference sequence). With 1 base removed from V and 11 bases from J, the gap between germline ends came to 11 bases. CDR3 amino acids: CASSLVDSIYTF. CDR3 in DNA: TGTGCCAGCAGCTTAGTCGACAGTATATACACCTTC.

The chain links TRBV6-5 to TRBJ1-3, with 7 bases identical to TRBD1. Per germline, CDR1 MNHEY and CDR2 SVGAGI. This CDR3 is 16 amino acids long. The ends lost 4 bases at V and 5 bases at J; junction bases unmatched: 11. CDR3 residues: CASSSRQGGLRNTIYF. Here the CDR3 DNA reads TGTGCCAGCAGTTCCCGACAGGGTGGCTTGAGAAACACCATATATTTT.